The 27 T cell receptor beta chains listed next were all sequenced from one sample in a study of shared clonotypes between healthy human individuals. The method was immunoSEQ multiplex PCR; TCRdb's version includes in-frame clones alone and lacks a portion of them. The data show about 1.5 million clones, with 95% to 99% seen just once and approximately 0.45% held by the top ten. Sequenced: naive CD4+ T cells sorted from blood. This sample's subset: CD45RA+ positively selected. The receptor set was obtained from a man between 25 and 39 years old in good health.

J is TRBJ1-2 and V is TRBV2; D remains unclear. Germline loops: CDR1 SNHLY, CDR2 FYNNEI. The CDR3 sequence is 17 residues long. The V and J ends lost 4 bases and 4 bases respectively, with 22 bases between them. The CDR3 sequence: CASSGGEAYHGGYGYTF. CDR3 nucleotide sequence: TGTGCCAGCAGTGGTGGCGAGGCTTATCACGGAGGCTATGGCTACACCTTC.

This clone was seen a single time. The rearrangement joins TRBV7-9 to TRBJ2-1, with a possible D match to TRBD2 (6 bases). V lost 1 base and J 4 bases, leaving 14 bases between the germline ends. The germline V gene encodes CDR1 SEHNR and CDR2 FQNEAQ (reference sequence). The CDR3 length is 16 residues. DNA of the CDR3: TGTGCCAGCAGCTTAGTTCGCGGGACCCATTACAATGAGCAGTTCTTC. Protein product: CASSLVRGTHYNEQFF. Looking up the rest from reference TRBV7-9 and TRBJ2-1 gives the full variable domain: DTGVSQNPRHKITKRGQNVTFRCDPISEHNRLYWYRQTLGQGPEFLTYFQNEAQLEKSRLLSDRFSAERPKGSFSTLEIQRTEQGDSAMYLCASSLVRGTHYNEQFFGPGTRLTVL.

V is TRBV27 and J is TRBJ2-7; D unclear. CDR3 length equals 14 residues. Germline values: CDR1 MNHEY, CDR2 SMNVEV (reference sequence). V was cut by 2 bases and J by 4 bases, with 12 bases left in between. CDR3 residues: CASSLRWVEYEQYF. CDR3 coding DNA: TGTGCCAGCAGTTTAAGATGGGTTGAGTACGAGCAGTACTTC.

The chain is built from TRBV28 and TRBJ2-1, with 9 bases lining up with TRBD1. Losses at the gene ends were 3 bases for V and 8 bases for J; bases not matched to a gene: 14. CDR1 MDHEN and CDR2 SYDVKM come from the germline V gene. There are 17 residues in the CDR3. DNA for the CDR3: TGTGCCAGCAGTTTTAATTCGGAGGGACAGGGAACACATGAGCAGTTCTTC. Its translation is CASSFNSEGQGTHEQFF.

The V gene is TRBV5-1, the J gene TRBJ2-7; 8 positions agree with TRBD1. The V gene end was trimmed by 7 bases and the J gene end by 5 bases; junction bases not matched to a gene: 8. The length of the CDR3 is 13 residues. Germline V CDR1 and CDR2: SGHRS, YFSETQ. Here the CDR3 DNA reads TGCGCCAGCGGTTTACAGGGGGAAAACGAGCAGTACTTC. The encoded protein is CASGLQGENEQYF.

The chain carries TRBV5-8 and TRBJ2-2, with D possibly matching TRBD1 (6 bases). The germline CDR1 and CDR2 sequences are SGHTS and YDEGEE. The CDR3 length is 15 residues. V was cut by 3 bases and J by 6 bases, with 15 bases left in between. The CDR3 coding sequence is TGTGCCAGCAGCTCGCACAGGGTTTCCGCCGGGGAGCTGTTTTTT. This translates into CASSSHRVSAGELFF.

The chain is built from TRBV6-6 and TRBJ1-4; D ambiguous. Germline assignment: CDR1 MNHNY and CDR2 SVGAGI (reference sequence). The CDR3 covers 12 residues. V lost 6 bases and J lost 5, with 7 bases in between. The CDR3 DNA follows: TGTGCCAGCAGAGGAGGGAATGAAAAACTGTTTTTT. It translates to CASRGGNEKLFF.

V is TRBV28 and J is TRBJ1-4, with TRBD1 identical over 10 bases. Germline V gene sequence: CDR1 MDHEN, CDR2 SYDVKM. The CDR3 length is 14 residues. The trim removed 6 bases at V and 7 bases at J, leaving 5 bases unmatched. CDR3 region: CASRLTGGGEKLFF. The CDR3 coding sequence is TGTGCCAGCAGATTGACAGGGGGCGGTGAAAAACTGTTTTTT.

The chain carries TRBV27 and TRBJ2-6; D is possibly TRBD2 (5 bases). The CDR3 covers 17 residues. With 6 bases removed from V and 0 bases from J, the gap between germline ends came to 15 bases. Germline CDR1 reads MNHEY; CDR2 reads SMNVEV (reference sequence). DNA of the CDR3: TGTGCCAGCAGGCCTATAGGGAGCGGCTCTGGGGCCAACGTCCTGACTTTC. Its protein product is CASRPIGSGSGANVLTF.

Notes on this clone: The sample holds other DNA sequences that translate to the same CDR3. The CDR3 loop reads CASSPPDSYEQYF. CDR3 bases: TGTGCCAGCTCACCACCGGACAGCTACGAGCAGTACTTC. The genes are TRBV18 and TRBJ2-7, with a possible D match to TRBD1 (6 bases). Germline V CDR1 and CDR2: KGHSH, LQKENI. This CDR3 has 13 residues. With 0 bases removed from V and 3 bases from J, the gap between germline ends came to 6 bases. The full variable domain, with the rest looked up from reference TRBV18 and TRBJ2-7, is NAGVMQNPRHLVRRRGQEARLRCSPMKGHSHVYWYRQLPEEGLKFMVYLQKENIIDESGMPKERFSAEFPKEGPSILRIQQVVRGDSAAYFCASSPPDSYEQYFGPGTRLTVT.

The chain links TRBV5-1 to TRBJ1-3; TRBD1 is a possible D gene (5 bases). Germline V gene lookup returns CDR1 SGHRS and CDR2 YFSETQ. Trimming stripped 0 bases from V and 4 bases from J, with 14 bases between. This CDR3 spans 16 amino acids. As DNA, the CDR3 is TGCGCCAGCAGCTTGGGTGCAAGAGGGACCGGAAACACCATATATTTT. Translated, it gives CASSLGARGTGNTIYF.

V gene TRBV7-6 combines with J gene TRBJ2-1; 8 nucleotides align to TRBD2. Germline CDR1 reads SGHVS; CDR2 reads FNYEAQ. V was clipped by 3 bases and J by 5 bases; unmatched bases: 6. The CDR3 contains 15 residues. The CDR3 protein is CASSFIGRDNNEQFF. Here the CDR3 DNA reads TGTGCCAGCAGCTTCATCGGGAGGGATAACAATGAGCAGTTCTTC.

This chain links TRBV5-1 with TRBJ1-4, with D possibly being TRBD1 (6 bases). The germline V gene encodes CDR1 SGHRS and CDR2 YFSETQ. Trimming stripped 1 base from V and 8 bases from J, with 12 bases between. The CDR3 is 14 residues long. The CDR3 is CASSLQGFGEKLFF. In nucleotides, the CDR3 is TGCGCCAGCAGCTTGCAGGGGTTTGGAGAAAAACTGTTTTTT.

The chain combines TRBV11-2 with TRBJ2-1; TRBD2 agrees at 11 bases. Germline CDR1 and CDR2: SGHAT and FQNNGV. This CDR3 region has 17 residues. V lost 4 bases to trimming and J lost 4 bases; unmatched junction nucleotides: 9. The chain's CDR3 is CASSSLLLAGDYNEQFF. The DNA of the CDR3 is TGTGCCAGCAGCTCTCTCTTACTAGCGGGGGATTACAATGAGCAGTTCTTC.

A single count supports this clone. The CDR3 protein is CASSSKRQGADGYTF. CDR3 bases: TGCGCCAGCAGCTCAAAAAGACAGGGGGCGGATGGCTACACCTTC. The chain employs TRBV5-1 and TRBJ1-2; 10 bases map to TRBD1. Looked up from germline, CDR1 is SGHRS and CDR2 is YFSETQ. This CDR3 is built from 15 residues. Trimming took 3 bases from V and 6 from J; bases not matched to a gene: 8.

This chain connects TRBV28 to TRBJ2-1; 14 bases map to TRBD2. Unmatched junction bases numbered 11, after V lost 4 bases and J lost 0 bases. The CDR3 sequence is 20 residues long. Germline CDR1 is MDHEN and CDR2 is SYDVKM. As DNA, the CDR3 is TGTGCCAGCAGTTGGGGACTAGCGGGAGAAAGCCCGAGCTCCTACAATGAGCAGTTCTTC. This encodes CASSWGLAGESPSSYNEQFF.

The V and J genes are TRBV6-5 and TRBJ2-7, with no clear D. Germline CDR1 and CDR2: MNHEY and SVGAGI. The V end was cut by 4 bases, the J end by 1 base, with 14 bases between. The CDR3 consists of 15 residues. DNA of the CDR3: TGTGCCAGCAGTTCCCCGACGACGCCTTCCTACGAGCAGTACTTC. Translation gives CASSSPTTPSYEQYF.

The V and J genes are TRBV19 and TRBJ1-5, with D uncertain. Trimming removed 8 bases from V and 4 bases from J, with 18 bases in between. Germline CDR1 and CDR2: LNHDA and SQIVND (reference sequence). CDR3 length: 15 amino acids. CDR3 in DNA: TGTGCCAGTCAAGCACGAAGCGGGGATAATCAGCCCCAGCATTTT. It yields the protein CASQARSGDNQPQHF.

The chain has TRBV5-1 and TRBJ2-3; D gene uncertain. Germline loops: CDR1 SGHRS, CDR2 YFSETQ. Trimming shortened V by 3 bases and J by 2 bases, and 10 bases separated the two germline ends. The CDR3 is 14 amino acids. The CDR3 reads CASSSLVLTDTQYF. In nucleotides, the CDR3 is TGCGCCAGCAGCTCTCTAGTGCTCACAGATACGCAGTATTTT.

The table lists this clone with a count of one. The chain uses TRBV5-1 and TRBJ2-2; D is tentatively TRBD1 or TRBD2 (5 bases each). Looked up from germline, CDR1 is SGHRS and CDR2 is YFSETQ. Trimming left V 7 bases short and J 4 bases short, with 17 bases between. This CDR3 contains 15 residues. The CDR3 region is CASRMGPGSTGELFF. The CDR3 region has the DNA TGCGCCAGCCGCATGGGACCCGGCAGCACCGGGGAGCTGTTTTTT.

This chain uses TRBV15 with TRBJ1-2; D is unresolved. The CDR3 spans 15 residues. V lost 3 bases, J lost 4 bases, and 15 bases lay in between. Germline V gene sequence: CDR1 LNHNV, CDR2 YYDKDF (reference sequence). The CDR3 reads CATSSAPAGIYGYTF. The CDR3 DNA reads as TGTGCCACCAGCAGCGCCCCCGCAGGAATCTATGGCTACACCTTC.

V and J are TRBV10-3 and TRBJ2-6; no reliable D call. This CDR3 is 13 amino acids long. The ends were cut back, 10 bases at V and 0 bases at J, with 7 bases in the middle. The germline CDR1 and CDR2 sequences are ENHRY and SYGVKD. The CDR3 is CASRYSGANVLTF. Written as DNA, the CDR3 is TGTGCCAGTCGTTACTCTGGGGCCAACGTCCTGACTTTC.

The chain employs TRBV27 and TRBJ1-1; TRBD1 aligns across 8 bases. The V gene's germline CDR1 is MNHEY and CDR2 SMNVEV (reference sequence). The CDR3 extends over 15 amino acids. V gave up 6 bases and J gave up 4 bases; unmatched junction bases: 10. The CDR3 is CASRIQGDRVTEAFF. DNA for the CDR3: TGTGCCAGCAGGATACAGGGGGATCGCGTCACTGAAGCTTTCTTT.

The DNA for the CDR3 is TGTGCCAGCTCACCACCGAAGGGTCCCTCCTACGAGCAGTACTTC. Translating it yields CASSPPKGPSYEQYF. The V call is TRBV18, the J call TRBJ2-7; D unclear. CDR3 size: 15 residues. V was cut by 0 bases and J by 0 bases, with 9 bases left in between. Germline values: CDR1 KGHSH, CDR2 LQKENI.

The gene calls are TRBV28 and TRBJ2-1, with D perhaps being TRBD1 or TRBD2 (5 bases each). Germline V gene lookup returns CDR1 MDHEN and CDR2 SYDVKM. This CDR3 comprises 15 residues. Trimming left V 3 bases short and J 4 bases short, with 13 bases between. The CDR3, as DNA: TGTGCCAGCAGTTTGGAAGGGACCCAGTACAATGAGCAGTTCTTC. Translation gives CASSLEGTQYNEQFF.

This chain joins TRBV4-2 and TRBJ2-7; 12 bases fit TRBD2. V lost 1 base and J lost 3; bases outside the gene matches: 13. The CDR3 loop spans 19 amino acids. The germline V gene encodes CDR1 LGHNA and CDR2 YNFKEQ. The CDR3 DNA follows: TGTGCCAGCAGCCAAGTAATGGGACTAGCGGGCGGGGACCTCTACGAGCAGTACTTC. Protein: CASSQVMGLAGGDLYEQYF.

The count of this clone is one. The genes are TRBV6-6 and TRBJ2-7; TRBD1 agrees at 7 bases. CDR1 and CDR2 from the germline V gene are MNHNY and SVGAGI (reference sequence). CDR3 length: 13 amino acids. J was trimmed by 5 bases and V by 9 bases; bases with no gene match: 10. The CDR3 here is CASGTGTVHEQYF. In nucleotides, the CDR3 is TGTGCCAGTGGTACCGGGACAGTCCACGAGCAGTACTTC.